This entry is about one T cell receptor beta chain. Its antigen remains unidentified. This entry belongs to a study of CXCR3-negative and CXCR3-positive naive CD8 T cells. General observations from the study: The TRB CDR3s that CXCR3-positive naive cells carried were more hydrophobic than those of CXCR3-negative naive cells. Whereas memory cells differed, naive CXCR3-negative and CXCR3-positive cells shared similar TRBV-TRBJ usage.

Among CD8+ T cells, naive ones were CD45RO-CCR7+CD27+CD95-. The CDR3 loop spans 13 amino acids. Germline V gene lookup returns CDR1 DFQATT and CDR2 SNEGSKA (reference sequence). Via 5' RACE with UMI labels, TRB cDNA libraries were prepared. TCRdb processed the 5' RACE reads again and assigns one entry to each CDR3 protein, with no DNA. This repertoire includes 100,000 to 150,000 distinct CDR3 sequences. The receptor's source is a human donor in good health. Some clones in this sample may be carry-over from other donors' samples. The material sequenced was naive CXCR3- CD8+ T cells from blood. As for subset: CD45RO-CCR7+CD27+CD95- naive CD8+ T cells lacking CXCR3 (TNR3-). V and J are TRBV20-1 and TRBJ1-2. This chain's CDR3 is CSAGRRKGYGYTF.